This TCR beta chain emerged from a study of radiotherapy plus CTLA-4 blockade in lung cancer. Study-wide background: Roughly 17% of patients responded objectively, and around 32% achieved disease control.

In germline, CDR1 is SGHAT, CDR2 FQNNGV. V dropped 2 bases and J dropped 5 bases, with 18 bases sitting between them. The CDR3 runs to 16 residues. Broader study findings: Some TCR clones had been derived from tumors. These clones expanded in peripheral blood after radiotherapy plus ipilimumab. The best prediction of response reportedly came from early blood T cell clone dynamics, with interferon-beta.

TCRdb keeps only in-frame clones here, not all; method: immunoSEQ multiplex PCR. This sample yields 40,000 or so clones, of which 70% to 75% are seen a single time; 7% to 9.5% belongs to the top ten. Details on this clone: Its antigen is not identified.

Patients in the study, people with chemo-refractory metastatic non-small-cell lung cancer, received focal radiation plus ipilimumab CTLA-4 blockade. The V gene is TRBV11-2, the J gene TRBJ1-2, with a tentative D call TRBD1 (5 bases). Sequenced material: peripheral blood, taken from a patient treated with radiotherapy plus ipilimumab. This TCR came from a human donor with non-small cell lung cancer who had stable disease on radiotherapy plus ipilimumab. The CDR3 DNA is TGTGCCAGCAGCTTATCCACACTAAACAGGTTGTATGGCTACACCTTC. It encodes CASSLSTLNRLYGYTF.